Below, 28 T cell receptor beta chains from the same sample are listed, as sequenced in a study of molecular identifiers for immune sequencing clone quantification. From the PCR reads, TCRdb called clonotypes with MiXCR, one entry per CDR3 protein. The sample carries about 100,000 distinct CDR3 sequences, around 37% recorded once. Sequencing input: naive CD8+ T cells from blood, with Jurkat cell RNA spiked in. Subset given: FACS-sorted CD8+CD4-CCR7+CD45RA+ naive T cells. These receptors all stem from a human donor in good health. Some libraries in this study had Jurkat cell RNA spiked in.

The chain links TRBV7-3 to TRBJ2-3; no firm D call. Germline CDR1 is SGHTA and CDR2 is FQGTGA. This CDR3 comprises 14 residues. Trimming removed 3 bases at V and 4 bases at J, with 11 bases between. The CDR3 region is CASSFENYADTQYF. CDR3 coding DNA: TGTGCCAGCAGCTTCGAGAATTATGCAGATACGCAGTATTTT.

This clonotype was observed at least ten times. The CDR3 sequence: CSARTTIRYEQYF. Here the CDR3 DNA reads TGCAGTGCTAGAACCACTATTCGCTACGAGCAGTACTTC. The gene calls are TRBV20-1 and TRBJ2-7; unclear D gene. V was trimmed by 2 bases and J by 3 bases, leaving 11 bases between them. Germline assignment: CDR1 DFQATT and CDR2 SNEGSKA (reference sequence). This CDR3 comprises 13 residues.

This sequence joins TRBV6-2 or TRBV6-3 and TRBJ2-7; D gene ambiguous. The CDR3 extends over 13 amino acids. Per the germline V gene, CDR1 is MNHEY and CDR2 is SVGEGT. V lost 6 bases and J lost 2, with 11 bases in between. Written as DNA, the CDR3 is TGTGCCAGCAGCTGGGCGGCTACCTACGAGCAGTACTTC. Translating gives CASSWAATYEQYF.

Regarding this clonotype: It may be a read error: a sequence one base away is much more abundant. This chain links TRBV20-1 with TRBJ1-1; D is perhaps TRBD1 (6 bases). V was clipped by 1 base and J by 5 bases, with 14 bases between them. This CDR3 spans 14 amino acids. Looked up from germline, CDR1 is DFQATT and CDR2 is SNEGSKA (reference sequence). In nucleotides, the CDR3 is TGCAGTGCTAGAGTTCTGGGACACGGAACTGAAGCTTTCTTT. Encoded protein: CSARVLGHGTEAFF.

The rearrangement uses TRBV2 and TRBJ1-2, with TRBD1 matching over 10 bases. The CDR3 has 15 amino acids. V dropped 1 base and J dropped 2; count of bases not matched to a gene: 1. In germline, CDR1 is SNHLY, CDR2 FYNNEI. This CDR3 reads CASSEGTGGNYGYTF. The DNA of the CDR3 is TGTGCCAGCAGTGAAGGGACAGGGGGGAACTATGGCTACACCTTC.

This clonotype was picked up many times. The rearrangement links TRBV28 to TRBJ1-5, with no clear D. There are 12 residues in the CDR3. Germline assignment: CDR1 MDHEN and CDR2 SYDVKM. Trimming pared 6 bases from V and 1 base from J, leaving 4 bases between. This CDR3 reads CASRSSNQPQHF. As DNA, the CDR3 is TGTGCCAGCAGATCCAGCAATCAGCCCCAGCATTTT.

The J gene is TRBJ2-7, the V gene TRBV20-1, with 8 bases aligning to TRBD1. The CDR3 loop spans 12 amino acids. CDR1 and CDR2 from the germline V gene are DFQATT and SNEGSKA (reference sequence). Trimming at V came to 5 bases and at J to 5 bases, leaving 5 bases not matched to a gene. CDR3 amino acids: CSALTGGHEQYF. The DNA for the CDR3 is TGCAGTGCTTTAACAGGGGGACACGAGCAGTACTTC.

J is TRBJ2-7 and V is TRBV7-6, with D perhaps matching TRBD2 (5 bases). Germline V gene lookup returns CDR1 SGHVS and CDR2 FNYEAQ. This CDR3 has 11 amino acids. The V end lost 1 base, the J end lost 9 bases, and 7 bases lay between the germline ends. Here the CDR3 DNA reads TGTGCCAGCAGCTTAGGAGGAGGGCAGTACTTC. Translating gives CASSLGGGQYF.

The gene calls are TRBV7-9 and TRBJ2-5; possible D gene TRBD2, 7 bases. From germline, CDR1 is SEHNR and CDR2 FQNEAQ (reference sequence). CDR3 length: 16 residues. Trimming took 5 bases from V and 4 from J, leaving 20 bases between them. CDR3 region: CASSPGAGGSRETQYF. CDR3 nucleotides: TGTGCCAGCAGCCCAGGGGCCGGCGGGAGTAGAGAGACCCAGTACTTC. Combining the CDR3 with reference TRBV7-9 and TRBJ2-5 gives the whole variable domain DTGVSQNPRHKITKRGQNVTFRCDPISEHNRLYWYRQTLGQGPEFLTYFQNEAQLEKSRLLSDRFSAERPKGSFSTLEIQRTEQGDSAMYLCASSPGAGGSRETQYFGPGTRLLVL.

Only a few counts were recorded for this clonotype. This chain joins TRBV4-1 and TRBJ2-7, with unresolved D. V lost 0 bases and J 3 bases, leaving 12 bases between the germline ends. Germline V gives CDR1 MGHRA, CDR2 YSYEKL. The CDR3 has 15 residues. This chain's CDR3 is CASSQEVRQFYEQYF. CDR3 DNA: TGCGCCAGCAGCCAAGAAGTTCGCCAGTTCTACGAGCAGTACTTC.

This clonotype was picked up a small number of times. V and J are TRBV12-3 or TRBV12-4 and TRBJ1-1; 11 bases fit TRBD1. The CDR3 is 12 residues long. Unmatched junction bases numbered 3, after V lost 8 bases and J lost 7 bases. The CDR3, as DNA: TGTGCCAGCGGACAGGGGGCATTTGAAGCTTTCTTT. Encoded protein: CASGQGAFEAFF.

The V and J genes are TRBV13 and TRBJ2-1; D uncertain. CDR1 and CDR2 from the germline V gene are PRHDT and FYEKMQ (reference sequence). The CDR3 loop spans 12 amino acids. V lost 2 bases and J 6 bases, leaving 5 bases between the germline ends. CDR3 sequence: CASSLPPNEQFF. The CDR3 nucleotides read TGTGCCAGCAGCTTACCCCCCAATGAGCAGTTCTTC.

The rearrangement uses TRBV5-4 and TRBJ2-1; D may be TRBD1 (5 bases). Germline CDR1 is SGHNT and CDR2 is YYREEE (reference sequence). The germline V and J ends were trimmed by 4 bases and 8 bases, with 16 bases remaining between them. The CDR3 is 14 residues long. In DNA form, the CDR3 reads TGTGCCAGCAGCCCCGGACATTATAGGGATGAGCAGTTCTTC. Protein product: CASSPGHYRDEQFF.

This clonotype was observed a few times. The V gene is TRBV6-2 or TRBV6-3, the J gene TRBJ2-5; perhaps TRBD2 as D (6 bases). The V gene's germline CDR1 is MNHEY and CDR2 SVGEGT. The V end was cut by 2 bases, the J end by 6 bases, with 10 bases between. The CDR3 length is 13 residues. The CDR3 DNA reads TGTGCCAGCAGTTACGGGGGGTTGAAGACCCAGTACTTC. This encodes CASSYGGLKTQYF.

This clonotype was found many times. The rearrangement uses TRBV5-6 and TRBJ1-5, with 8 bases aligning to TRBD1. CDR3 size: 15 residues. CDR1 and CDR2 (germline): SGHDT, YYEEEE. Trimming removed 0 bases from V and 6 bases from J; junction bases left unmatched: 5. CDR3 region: CASSLGTGQSQPQHF. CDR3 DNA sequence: TGTGCCAGCAGCTTGGGGACAGGGCAGAGTCAGCCCCAGCATTTT.

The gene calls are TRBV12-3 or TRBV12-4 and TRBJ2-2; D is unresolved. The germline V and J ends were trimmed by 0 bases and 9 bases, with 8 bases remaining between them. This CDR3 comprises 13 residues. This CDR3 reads CASSLAIPRELFF. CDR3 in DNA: TGTGCCAGCAGTTTAGCAATCCCACGGGAGCTGTTTTTT.

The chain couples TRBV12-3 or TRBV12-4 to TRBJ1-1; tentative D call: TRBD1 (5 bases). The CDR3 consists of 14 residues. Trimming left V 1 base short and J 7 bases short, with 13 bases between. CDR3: CASSLGWGGYEAFF. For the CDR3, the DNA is TGTGCCAGCAGTTTAGGTTGGGGGGGGTATGAAGCTTTCTTT.

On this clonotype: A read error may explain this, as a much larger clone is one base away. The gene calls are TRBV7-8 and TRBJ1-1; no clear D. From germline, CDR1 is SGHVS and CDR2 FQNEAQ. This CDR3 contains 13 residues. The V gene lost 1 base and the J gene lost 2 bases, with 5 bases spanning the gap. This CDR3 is CASSLGFNTEAFF. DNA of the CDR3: TGTGCCAGCAGCTTAGGATTCAACACTGAAGCTTTCTTT.

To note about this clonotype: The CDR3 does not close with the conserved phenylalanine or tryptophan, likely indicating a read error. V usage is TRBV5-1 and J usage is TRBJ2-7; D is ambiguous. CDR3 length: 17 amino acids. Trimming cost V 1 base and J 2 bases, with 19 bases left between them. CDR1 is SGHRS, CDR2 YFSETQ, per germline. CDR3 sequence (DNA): TGCGCCAGCAGCTTGACCGGGCCCGACGACGGAACCTACGAGCAGTACTAC. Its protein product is CASSLTGPDDGTYEQYY.

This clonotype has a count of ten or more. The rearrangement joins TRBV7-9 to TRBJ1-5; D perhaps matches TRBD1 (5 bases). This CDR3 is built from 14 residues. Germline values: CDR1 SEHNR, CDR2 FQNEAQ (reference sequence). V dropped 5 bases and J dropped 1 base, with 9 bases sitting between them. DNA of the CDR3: TGTGCCAGCAGCCGTACAGGAAGCAATCAGCCCCAGCATTTT. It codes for CASSRTGSNQPQHF. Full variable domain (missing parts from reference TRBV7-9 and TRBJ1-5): DTGVSQNPRHKITKRGQNVTFRCDPISEHNRLYWYRQTLGQGPEFLTYFQNEAQLEKSRLLSDRFSAERPKGSFSTLEIQRTEQGDSAMYLCASSRTGSNQPQHFGDGTRLSIL.

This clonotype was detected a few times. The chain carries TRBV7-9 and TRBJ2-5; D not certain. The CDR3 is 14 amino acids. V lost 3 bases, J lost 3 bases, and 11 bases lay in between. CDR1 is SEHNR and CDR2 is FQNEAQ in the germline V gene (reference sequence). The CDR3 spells CASSFITAEETQYF. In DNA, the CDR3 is TGTGCCAGCAGCTTTATAACGGCGGAAGAGACCCAGTACTTC.

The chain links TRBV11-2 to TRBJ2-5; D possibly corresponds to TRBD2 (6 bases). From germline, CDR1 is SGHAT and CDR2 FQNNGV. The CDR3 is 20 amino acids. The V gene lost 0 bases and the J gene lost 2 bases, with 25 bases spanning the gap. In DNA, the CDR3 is TGTGCCAGCAGCTTAGATCGAGGCGGAGGGAGACCGTTACCACAAGAGACCCAGTACTTC. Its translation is CASSLDRGGGRPLPQETQYF.

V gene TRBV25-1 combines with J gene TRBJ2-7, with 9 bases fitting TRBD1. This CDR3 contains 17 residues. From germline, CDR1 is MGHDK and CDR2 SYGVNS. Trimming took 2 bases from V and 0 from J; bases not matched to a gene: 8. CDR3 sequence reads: CASSEGEGTGHSYEQYF. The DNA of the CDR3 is TGTGCCAGCAGTGAAGGAGAGGGGACAGGGCACTCCTACGAGCAGTACTTC.

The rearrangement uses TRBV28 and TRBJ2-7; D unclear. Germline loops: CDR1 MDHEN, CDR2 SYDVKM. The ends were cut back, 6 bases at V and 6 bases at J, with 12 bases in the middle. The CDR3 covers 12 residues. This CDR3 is CASSPPGSEQYF. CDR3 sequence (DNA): TGTGCCAGCAGCCCACCTGGTTCCGAGCAGTACTTC.

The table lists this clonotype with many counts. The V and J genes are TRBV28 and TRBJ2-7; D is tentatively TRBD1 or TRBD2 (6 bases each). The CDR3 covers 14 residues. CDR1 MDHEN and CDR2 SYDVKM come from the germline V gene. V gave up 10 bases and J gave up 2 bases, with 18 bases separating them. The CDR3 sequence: CATSIGGRAYEQYF. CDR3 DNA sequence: TGTGCCACCTCGATAGGGGGGAGAGCCTACGAGCAGTACTTC.

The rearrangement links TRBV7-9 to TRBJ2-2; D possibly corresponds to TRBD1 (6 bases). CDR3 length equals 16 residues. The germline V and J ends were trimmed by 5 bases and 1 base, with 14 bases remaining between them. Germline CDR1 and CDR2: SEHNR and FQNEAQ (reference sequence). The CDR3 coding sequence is TGTGCCAGCAGCCGCTCGGGACAACTGAACACCGGGGAGCTGTTTTTT. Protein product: CASSRSGQLNTGELFF. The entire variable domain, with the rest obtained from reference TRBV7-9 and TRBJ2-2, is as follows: DTGVSQNPRHKITKRGQNVTFRCDPISEHNRLYWYRQTLGQGPEFLTYFQNEAQLEKSRLLSDRFSAERPKGSFSTLEIQRTEQGDSAMYLCASSRSGQLNTGELFFGEGSRLTVL.

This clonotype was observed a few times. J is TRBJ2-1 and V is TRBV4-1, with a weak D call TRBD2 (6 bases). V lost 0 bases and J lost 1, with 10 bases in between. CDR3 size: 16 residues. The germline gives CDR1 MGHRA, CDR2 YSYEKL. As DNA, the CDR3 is TGCGCCAGCAGCCAAGAAGGAGGGTTGTCCTACAATGAGCAGTTCTTC. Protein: CASSQEGGLSYNEQFF.

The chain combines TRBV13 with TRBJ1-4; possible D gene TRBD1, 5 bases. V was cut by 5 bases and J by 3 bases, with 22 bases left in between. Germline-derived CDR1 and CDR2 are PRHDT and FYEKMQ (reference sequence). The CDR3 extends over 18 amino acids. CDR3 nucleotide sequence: TGTGCCAGCAGCCGCTCGGGACTGCCGAACAAAGCTAATGAAAAACTGTTTTTT. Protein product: CASSRSGLPNKANEKLFF. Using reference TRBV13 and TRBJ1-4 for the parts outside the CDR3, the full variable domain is AAGVIQSPRHLIKEKRETATLKCYPIPRHDTVYWYQQGPGQDPQFLISFYEKMQSDKGSIPDRFSAQQFSDYHSELNMSSLELGDSALYFCASSRSGLPNKANEKLFFGSGTQLSVL.